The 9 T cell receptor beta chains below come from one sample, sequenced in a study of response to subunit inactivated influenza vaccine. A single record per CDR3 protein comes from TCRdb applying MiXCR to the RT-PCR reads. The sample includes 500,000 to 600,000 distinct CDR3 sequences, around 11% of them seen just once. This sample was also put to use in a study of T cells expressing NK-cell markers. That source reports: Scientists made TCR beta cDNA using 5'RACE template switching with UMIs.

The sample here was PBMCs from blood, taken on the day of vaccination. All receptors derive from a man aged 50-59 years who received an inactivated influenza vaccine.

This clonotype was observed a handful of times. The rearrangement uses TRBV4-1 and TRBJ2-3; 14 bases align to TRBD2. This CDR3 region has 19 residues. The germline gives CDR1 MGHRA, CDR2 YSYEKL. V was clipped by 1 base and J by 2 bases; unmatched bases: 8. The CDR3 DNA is TGCGCCAGCAGCCAAGCCACGACTAGCGGGGGGGCAAACACAGATACGCAGTATTTT. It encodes CASSQATTSGGANTDTQYF.

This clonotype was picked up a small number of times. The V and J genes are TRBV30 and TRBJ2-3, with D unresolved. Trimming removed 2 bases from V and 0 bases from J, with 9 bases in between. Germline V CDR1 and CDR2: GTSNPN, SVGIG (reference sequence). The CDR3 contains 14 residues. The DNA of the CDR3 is TGTGCCTGGAGTAGCCCCCCTAGCACAGATACGCAGTATTTT. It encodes CAWSSPPSTDTQYF.

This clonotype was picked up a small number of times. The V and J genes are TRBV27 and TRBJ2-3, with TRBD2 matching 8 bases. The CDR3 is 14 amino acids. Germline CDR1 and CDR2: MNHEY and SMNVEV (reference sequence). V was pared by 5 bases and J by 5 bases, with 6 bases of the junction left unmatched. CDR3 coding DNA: TGTGCCAGCAGTACGGGGGGGAGGGTAGATACGCAGTATTTT. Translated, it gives CASSTGGRVDTQYF.

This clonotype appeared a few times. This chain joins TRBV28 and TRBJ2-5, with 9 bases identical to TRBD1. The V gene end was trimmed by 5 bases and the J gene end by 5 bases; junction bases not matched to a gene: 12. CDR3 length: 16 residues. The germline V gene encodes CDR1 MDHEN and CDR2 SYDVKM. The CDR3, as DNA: TGTGCCAGCAGTCCCCCCCTAGGGACAGGGATGGAGACCCAGTACTTC. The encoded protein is CASSPPLGTGMETQYF. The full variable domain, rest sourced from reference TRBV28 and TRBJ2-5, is DVKVTQSSRYLVKRTGEKVFLECVQDMDHENMFWYRQDPGLGLRLIYFSYDVKMKEKGDIPEGYSVSREKKERFSLILESASTNQTSMYLCASSPPLGTGMETQYFGPGTRLLVL.

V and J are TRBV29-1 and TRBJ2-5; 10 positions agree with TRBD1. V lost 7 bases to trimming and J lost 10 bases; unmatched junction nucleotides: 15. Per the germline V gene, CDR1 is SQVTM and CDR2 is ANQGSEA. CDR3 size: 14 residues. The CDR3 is CSGRTGGTGTYQYF. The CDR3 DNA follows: TGCAGCGGGAGGACAGGGGGTACGGGGACTTACCAGTACTTC.

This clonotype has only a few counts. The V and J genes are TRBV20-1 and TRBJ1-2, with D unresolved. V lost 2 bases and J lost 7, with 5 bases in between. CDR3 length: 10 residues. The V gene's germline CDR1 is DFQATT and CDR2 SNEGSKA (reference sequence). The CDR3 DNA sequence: TGCAGTGCTAGATTAGGTGGCTACACCTTC. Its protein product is CSARLGGYTF.

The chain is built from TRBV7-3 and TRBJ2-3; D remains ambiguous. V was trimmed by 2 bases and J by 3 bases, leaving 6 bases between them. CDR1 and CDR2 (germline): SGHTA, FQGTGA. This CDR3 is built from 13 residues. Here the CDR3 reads CASSLDWTDTQYF. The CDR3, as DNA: TGTGCCAGCAGCTTAGACTGGACAGATACGCAGTATTTT.

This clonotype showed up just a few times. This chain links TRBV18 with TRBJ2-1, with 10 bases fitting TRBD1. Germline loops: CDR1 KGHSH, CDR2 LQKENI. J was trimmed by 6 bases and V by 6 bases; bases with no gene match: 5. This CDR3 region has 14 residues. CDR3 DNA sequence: TGTGCCAGCTCGCCGGGACAGGGGAGCAATGAGCAGTTCTTC. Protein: CASSPGQGSNEQFF. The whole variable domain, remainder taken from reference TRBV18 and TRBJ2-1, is NAGVMQNPRHLVRRRGQEARLRCSPMKGHSHVYWYRQLPEEGLKFMVYLQKENIIDESGMPKERFSAEFPKEGPSILRIQQVVRGDSAAYFCASSPGQGSNEQFFGPGTRLTVL.

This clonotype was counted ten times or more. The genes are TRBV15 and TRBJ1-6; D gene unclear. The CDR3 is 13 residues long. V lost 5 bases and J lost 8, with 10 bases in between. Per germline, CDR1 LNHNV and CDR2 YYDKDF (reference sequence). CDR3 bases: TGTGCCACCAGCGAAGGAGAAGATTCACCCCTCCACTTT. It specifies CATSEGEDSPLHF.